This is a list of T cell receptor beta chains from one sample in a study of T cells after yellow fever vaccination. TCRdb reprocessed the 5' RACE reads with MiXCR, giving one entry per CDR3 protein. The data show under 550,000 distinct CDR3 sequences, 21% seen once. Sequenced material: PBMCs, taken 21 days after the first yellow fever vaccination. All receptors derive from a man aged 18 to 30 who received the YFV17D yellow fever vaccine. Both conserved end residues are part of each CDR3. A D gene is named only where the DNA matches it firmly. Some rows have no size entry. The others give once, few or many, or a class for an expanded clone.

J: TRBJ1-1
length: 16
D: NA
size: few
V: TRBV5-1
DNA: TGCGCCAGCAGCTTGGACCAGGTTGAGGTGAACACTGAAGCTTTCTTT
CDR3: CASSLDQVEVNTEAFF

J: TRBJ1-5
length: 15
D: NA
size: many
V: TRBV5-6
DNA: TGTGCCAGCAGCTCTCAGACAGTACCCAATCAGCCCCAGCATTTT
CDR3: CASSSQTVPNQPQHF

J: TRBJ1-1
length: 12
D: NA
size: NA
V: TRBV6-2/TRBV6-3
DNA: TGTGCCAGCAGTAATAGATACACTGAAGCTTTCTTT
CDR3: CASSNRYTEAFF

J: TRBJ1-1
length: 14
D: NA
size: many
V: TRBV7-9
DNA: TGTGCCAGCAGCTATGGTTCGGGGAACACTGAAGCTTTCTTT
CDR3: CASSYGSGNTEAFF

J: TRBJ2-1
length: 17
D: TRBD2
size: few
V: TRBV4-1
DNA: TGCGCCAGCAGCCGCGGGGGTATAGCGGGGCTAGGCAATGAGCAGTTCTTC
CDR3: CASSRGGIAGLGNEQFF

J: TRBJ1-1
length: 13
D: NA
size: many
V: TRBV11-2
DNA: TGTGCCAGCAGCCCTGACAGCTACACTGAAGCTTTCTTT
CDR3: CASSPDSYTEAFF

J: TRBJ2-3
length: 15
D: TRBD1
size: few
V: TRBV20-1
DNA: TGCAGTCAAGTAAACCGGGACAGGGGAACCGATACGCAGTATTTT
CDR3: CSQVNRDRGTDTQYF

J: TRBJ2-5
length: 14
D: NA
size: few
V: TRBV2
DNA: TGTGCCAGCAGAATACTAGAAATCCCAGAGACCCAGTACTTC
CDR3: CASRILEIPETQYF

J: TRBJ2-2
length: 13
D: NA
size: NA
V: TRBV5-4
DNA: TGTGCCAGCAGCCCGGTCGCGACCGGGGAGCTGTTTTTT
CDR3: CASSPVATGELFF

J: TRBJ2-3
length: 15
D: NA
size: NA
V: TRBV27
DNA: TGTGCCAGCAGTTTAGCGGCGGACCCCTTTGGGACGCAGTATTTT
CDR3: CASSLAADPFGTQYF

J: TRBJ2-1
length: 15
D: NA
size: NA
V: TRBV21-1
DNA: TGTGCCAGCAGCAAACAGCGGGGGAGATACAATGAGCAGTTCTTC
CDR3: CASSKQRGRYNEQFF

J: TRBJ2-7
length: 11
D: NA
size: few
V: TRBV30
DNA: TGTGCCTGGAGTTCACTCTACGAGCAGTACTTC
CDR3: CAWSSLYEQYF

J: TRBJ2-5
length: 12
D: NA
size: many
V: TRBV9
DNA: TGTGCCAGCAGCGTAGGAGGAGAGACCCAGTACTTC
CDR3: CASSVGGETQYF

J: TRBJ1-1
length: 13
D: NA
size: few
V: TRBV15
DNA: TGTGCCACCAGCAGAGAATGGAGCACTGAAGCTTTCTTT
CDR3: CATSREWSTEAFF

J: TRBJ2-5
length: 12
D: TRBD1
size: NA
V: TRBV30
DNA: TGTGCCTGGAGTACACAGGGGGAGACCCAGTACTTC
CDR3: CAWSTQGETQYF

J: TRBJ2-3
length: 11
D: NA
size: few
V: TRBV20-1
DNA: TGCAGTGCCCCCAAGGCCGATACGCAGTATTTT
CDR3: CSAPKADTQYF

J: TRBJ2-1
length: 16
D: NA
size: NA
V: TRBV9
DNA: TGTGCCAGCAGCGCCCCACGACACGGGTGGGACAATGAGCAGTTCTTC
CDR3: CASSAPRHGWDNEQFF

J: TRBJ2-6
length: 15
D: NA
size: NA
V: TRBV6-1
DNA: TGTGCCAGCATTGGGCCGATATCTGGGGCCAACGTCCTGACTTTC
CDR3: CASIGPISGANVLTF

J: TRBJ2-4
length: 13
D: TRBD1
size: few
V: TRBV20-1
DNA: TGCAGTGTGGGACAGCCAGCCAAAAACATTCAGTACTTC
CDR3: CSVGQPAKNIQYF

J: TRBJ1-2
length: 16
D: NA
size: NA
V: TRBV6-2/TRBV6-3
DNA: TGTGCCAGCAGTTACCGGGGACCCCAAGGGGGATATGGCTACACCTTC
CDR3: CASSYRGPQGGYGYTF

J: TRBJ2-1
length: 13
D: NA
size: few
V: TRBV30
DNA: TGTGCCTGGGACGGTAGCTCCTACAATGAGCAGTTCTTC
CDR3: CAWDGSSYNEQFF

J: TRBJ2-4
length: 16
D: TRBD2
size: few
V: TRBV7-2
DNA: TGTGCCAGCAGCTTAGTAGCGGGTACACCTTGGAACATTCAGTACTTC
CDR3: CASSLVAGTPWNIQYF

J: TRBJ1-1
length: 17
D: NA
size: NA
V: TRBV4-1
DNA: TGCGCCAGCAGCCAAGGGGACGGGAAATTAAAGAACACTGAAGCTTTCTTT
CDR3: CASSQGDGKLKNTEAFF

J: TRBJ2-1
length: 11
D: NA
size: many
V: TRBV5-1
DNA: TGCGCCAGCAGCGTTGGCCGGGAGCAGTTCTTC
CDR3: CASSVGREQFF

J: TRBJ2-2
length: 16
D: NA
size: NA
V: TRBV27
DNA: TGTGCCAGCAGGAGGACAGAACGTGGGGGCACCGGGGAGCTGTTTTTT
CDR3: CASRRTERGGTGELFF

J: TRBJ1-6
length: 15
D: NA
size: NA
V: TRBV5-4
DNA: TGTGCCAGCAGCGGCGGGGACTCCTATAATTCACCCCTCCACTTT
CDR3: CASSGGDSYNSPLHF

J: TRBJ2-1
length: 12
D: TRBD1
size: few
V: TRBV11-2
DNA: TGTGCCAGCAGCCCAGGGGGCTATGAGCAGTTCTTC
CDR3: CASSPGGYEQFF

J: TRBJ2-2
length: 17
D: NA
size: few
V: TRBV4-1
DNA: TGCGCCAGCAGCCAAGTGGGGTCCGGGTTTAAAGCCGGGGAGCTGTTTTTT
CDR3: CASSQVGSGFKAGELFF

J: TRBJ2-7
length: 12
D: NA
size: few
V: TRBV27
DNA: TGTGCCAGCGTCGGGAGCCTCTACGAGCAGTACTTC
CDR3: CASVGSLYEQYF

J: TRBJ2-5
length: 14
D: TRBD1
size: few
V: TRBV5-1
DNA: TGCGCCAGCAGCTTGCCAGGGGGCGGCGAGACCCAGTACTTC
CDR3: CASSLPGGGETQYF

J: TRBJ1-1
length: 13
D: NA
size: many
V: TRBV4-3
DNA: TGCGCCAGCACCCCGAGTTGGGGCACTGAAGCTTTCTTT
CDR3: CASTPSWGTEAFF

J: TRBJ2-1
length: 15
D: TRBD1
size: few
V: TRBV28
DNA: TGTGCCAGCAGTTTAATCGAGACAGGGGGCTATGAGCAGTTCTTC
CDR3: CASSLIETGGYEQFF

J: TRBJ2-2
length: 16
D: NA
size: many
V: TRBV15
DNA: TGTGCCACCAGCAGCTCTGGCAGGACAAACACCGGGGAGCTGTTTTTT
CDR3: CATSSSGRTNTGELFF

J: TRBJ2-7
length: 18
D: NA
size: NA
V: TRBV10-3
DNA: TGTGCCATCAGTGAAGATTTGGGGGGGGCAGGGGACTCCTACGAGCAGTACTTC
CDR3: CAISEDLGGAGDSYEQYF

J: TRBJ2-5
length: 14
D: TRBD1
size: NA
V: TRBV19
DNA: TGTGCCAGTAGTGAAGGGGGACAGAAAGAGACCCAGTACTTC
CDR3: CASSEGGQKETQYF

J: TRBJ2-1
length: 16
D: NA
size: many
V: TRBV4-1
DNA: TGCGCCAGCAGCCAAGGTAGGGCAGGGAGTGTAGTTGAGCAGTTCTTC
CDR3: CASSQGRAGSVVEQFF

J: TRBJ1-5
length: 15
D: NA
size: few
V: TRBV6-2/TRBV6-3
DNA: TGTGCCAGCAGTTACGGTCAGGGGAAAGGTCAGCCCCAGCATTTT
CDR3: CASSYGQGKGQPQHF

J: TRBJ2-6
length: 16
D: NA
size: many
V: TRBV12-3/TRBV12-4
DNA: TGTGCCAGCAGTTCCAACGAAGCCTCTGGGGCCAACGTCCTGACTTTC
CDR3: CASSSNEASGANVLTF

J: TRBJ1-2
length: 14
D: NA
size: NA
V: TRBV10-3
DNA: TGTGCCATCAGTCGGGACACTCCGAAGAGCGGCTACACCTTC
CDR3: CAISRDTPKSGYTF

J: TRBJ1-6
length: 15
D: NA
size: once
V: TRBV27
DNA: TGTGCCAGCAGTTTATCCTGGACAGTGGGAGCTCCCCTCCACTTT
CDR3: CASSLSWTVGAPLHF

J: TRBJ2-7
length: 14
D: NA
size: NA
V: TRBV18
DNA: TGTGCCAGCTCACCGTCGACAGCCTCCTACGAGCAGTACTTC
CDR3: CASSPSTASYEQYF

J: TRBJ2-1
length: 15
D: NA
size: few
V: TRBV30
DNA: TGTGCCTGGATTAGCGGTGTAAGCTCCTACAATGAGCAGTTCTTC
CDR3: CAWISGVSSYNEQFF

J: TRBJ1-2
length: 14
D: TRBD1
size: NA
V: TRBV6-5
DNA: TGTGCCAGCAGTTACTCGCAGGGGGCGGGGGGCTACACCTTC
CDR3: CASSYSQGAGGYTF

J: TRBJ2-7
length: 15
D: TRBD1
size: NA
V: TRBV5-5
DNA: TGTGCCAGCAGCCCAGGCCGGGACAGCGGCTACGAGCAGTACTTC
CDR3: CASSPGRDSGYEQYF

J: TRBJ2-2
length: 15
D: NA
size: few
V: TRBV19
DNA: TGTGCCAGTAGTGTCCTAGCTCCGAACACCGGGGAGCTGTTTTTT
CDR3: CASSVLAPNTGELFF

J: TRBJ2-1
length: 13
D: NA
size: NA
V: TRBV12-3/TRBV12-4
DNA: TGTGCCAGCAGTTGGGGCGGAGGCAATGAGCAGTTCTTC
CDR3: CASSWGGGNEQFF

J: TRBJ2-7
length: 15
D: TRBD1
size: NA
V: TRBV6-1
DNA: TGTGCCAGCACCATAACCCAGGGGGCGAGCTACGAGCAGTACTTC
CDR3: CASTITQGASYEQYF

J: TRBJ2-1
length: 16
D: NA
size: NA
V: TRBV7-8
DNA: TGTGCCAGCAGCCTAGGAGGCGTCGGGGGCTACAATGAGCAGTTCTTC
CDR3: CASSLGGVGGYNEQFF

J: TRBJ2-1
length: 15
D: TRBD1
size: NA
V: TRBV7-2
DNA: TGTGCCAGCAGCCGAGACAGGGGCCCCTACAATGAGCAGTTCTTC
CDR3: CASSRDRGPYNEQFF

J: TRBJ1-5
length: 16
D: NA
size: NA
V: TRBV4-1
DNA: TGCGCCAGCAGCCAAGCATTGGGCTTGGGCAATCAGCCCCAGCATTTT
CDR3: CASSQALGLGNQPQHF

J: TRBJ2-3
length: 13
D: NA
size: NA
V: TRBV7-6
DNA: TGTGCCAGCAGCTTAGGGGTCAAAGATACGCAGTATTTT
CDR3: CASSLGVKDTQYF

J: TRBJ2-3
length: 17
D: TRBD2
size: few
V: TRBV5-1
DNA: TGCGCCAGCAGCGTGGGACTAGCGGGGCCTGAGGCAGATACGCAGTATTTT
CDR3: CASSVGLAGPEADTQYF

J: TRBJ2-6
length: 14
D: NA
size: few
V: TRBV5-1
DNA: TGCGCCAGCGGGACGGTCTCTGGGGCCAACGTCCTGACTTTC
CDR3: CASGTVSGANVLTF

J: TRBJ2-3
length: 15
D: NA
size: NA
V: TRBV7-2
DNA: TGTGCCAGCAGCTTAGGGGGGGCCGAGGCAGATACGCAGTATTTT
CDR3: CASSLGGAEADTQYF